This T cell receptor (beta chain) was observed in a study of blood T cell repertoires in COVID-19. Study information: The study drew acute and convalescent COVID-19 samples from the United States, Italy and Spain. T cells, B-cell-depleted T cells, or PBMCs supplied cDNA or gDNA.

In the authors' methods: Estimation of nucleated cell counts was performed using reference gene primer amplification. Clones were sequenced by immunoSEQ multiplex PCR, and TCRdb holds only the in-frame ones, with some missing. That table supplies the V and J calls and clone size; D and trimming were determined from the DNA. This sample has under 300,000 clones, with around 90% found just once. The V segment lost 4 bases and the J segment 9 bases; nucleotides outside the gene matches: 8. The CDR3 contains 15 residues. CDR1 and CDR2 (germline): SGHRS, YFSETQ. This sequence was found in a woman aged 70-85 years with active or convalescent COVID-19. The V and J genes are TRBV5-1 and TRBJ1-6; 9 nucleotides agree with TRBD1. Sequenced material: peripheral blood. CDR3 region: CASSLGTGLSSPLHF. CDR3 coding DNA: TGCGCCAGCAGCCTAGGGACAGGGCTCAGTTCACCCCTCCACTTT. The full variable domain, with the rest looked up from reference TRBV5-1 and TRBJ1-6, is KAGVTQTPRYLIKTRGQQVTLSCSPISGHRSVSWYQQTPGQGLQFLFEYFSETQRNKGNFPGRFSGRQFSNSRSEMNVSTLELGDSALYLCASSLGTGLSSPLHFGNGTRLTVT.